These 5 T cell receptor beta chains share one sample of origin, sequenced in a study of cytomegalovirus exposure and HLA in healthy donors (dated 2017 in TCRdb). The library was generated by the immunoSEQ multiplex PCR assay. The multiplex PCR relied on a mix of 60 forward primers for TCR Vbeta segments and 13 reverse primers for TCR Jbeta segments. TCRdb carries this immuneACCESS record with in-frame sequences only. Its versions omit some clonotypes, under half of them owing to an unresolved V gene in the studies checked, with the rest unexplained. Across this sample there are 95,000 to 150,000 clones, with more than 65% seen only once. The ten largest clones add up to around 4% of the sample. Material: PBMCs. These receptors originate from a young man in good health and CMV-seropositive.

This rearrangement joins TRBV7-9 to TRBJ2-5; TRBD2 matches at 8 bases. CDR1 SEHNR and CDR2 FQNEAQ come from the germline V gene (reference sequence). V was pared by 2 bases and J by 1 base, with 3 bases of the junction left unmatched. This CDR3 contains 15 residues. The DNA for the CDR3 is TGTGCCAGCAGCTTATTAGCGGGACCCCAAGAGACCCAGTACTTC. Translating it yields CASSLLAGPQETQYF.

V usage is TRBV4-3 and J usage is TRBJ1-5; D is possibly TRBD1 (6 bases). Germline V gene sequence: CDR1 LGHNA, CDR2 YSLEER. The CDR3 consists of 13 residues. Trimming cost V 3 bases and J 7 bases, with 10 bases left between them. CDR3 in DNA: TGCGCCAGCAGCCAGGGGCAGGGGCAGCCCCAGCATTTT. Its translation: CASSQGQGQPQHF.

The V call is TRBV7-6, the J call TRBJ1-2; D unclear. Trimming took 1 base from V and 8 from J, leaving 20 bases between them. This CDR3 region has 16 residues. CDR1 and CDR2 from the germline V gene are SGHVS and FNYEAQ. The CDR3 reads CASSLGPMWASGGYTF. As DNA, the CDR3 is TGTGCCAGCAGCTTAGGGCCCATGTGGGCCTCGGGGGGCTACACCTTC.

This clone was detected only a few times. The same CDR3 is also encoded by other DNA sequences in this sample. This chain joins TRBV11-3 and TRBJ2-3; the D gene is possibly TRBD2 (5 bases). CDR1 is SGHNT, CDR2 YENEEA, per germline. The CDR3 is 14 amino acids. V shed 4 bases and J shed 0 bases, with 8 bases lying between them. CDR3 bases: TGTGCCAGCAGCTCAAGCGGCAGCACAGATACGCAGTATTTT. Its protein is CASSSSGSTDTQYF.

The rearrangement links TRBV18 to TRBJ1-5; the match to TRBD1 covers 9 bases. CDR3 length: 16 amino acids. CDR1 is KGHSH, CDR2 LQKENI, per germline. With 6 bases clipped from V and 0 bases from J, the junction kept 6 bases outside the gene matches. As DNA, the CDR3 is TGTGCCAGCTCTTCGGGACAGGGCTATAGCAATCAGCCCCAGCATTTT. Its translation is CASSSGQGYSNQPQHF.